These 8 T cell receptor beta chains came from one sample sequenced in a study of post-analysis software for immune sequencing data. Study results and limitations: Four or five TRBV segments (TRBV5-6, TRBV5-1 and TRBV20-1 among them) occurred more frequently in patients than in controls.

Their specific antigens are unknown. Sequencing libraries made from TCR beta cDNA carried unique molecular identifiers. TCRdb passed the PCR reads through MiXCR, listing each CDR3 protein once. The sample has 740,000 or so distinct CDR3 sequences, roughly 50% seen once. The sample consisted of blood. These receptors were taken from a girl between 5 and 17 years old with multiple sclerosis.

Only a few counts were recorded for this clonotype. The chain is built from TRBV12-3 or TRBV12-4 and TRBJ2-1; D is undetermined. V lost 3 bases, J lost 8 bases, and 11 bases lay in between. The CDR3 consists of 13 residues. CDR3 residues: CASSFILGDEQFF. DNA of the CDR3: TGTGCCAGCAGTTTTATCCTCGGAGATGAGCAGTTCTTC.

The chain employs TRBV20-1 and TRBJ2-5, with D hard to call. Germline V CDR1 and CDR2: DFQATT, SNEGSKA (reference sequence). The V end lost 0 bases, the J end lost 1 base, and 9 bases lay between the germline ends. The length of the CDR3 is 14 residues. CDR3 sequence: CSAREATIQETQYF. CDR3 coding DNA: TGCAGTGCTAGAGAGGCAACTATCCAAGAGACCCAGTACTTC.

The chain uses TRBV4-1 and TRBJ2-5, with 9 bases matching TRBD2. Per the germline V gene, CDR1 is MGHRA and CDR2 is YSYEKL. V trimming: 0 bases; J trimming: 5 bases; junction bases outside the gene matches: 4. The CDR3 sequence is 15 residues long. CDR3 protein: CASSQEGLATETQYF. CDR3 DNA: TGCGCCAGCAGCCAAGAAGGACTAGCGACGGAGACCCAGTACTTC.

The chain is built from TRBV7-2 and TRBJ2-7; D may correspond to TRBD1 or TRBD2 (5 bases each). Germline values: CDR1 SGHTA, CDR2 FQGNSA. This CDR3 has 14 residues. Trimming cost V 8 bases and J 4 bases, with 18 bases left between them. CDR3 DNA sequence: TGTGCCAGCTTGGGGACCATGTCCCATTACGAGCAGTACTTC. Translation gives CASLGTMSHYEQYF.

This sequence joins TRBV20-1 and TRBJ1-6; TRBD1 aligns across 9 bases. V lost 0 bases to trimming and J lost 1 base; unmatched junction nucleotides: 13. The CDR3 is made up of 20 amino acids. CDR1 is DFQATT, CDR2 SNEGSKA, per germline (reference sequence). CDR3 in DNA: TGCAGTGCTAGAGATGGGGACAGGGCAGGCCCCAGGTCCTATAATTCACCCCTCCACTTT. It codes for CSARDGDRAGPRSYNSPLHF.

The chain carries TRBV7-9 and TRBJ1-5, with TRBD1 as a possible D gene (6 bases). Germline CDR1 is SEHNR and CDR2 is FQNEAQ (reference sequence). With 5 bases removed from V and 5 bases from J, the gap between germline ends came to 10 bases. This CDR3 spans 13 amino acids. This CDR3 is CASSPGTYQPQHF. The CDR3 DNA is TGTGCCAGCAGCCCCGGGACATATCAGCCCCAGCATTTT.

V is TRBV5-5 and J is TRBJ1-4; D is unclear. This CDR3 has 12 residues. Germline CDR1 and CDR2: SGHKS and YYEKEE (reference sequence). The ends were cut back, 1 base at V and 8 bases at J, with 6 bases in the middle. The CDR3 DNA is TGTGCCAGCAGCTTGTTCGGCGAAAAACTGTTTTTT. Encoded protein: CASSLFGEKLFF.

This rearrangement joins TRBV7-2 to TRBJ2-3; weak D call: TRBD2 (5 bases). The V gene lost 4 bases and the J gene lost 3 bases, with 14 bases spanning the gap. There are 15 residues in the CDR3. CDR1 is SGHTA, CDR2 FQGNSA, per germline. The CDR3 loop reads CASSSSLAWTDTQYF. Written as DNA, the CDR3 is TGTGCCAGCAGCTCCAGCCTAGCTTGGACAGATACGCAGTATTTT.